Below are 21 T cell receptor beta chains sequenced from a single sample in a study of PD-1 blockade in classical Hodgkin lymphoma (dated by TCRdb to 2018 to 2020). Libraries were made using the immunoSEQ multiplex PCR assay. TCRdb mirrors the immuneACCESS table, restricted to in-frame sequences. Some clones are absent from its copies; in checked studies, under half trace to an unresolved V gene, and the reason for the others is unknown. Present in this sample are roughly 39,000 clones, just over 75% of which were seen just once. The ten largest clones capture around 10% of the sample. Reading the label with the study, this specimen's time point is: cycle 4 day 1 (C4D1), after less than 7 weeks of nivolumab. Every trial patient had relapsed after autologous stem cell transplantation, and cohorts A, B and C differed in prior brentuximab vedotin exposure. This material consisted of peripheral blood mononuclear cells (PBMCs), taken before the fourth cycle of nivolumab. These receptors were obtained from a human donor with classical Hodgkin lymphoma.

V gene TRBV19 combines with J gene TRBJ2-3; 7 bases map to TRBD2. CDR1 and CDR2 from the germline V gene are LNHDA and SQIVND (reference sequence). This CDR3 contains 15 residues. Trimming cost V 6 bases and J 5 bases; bases outside gene matches: 11. The chain's CDR3 is CASRGLAANEDTQYF. In DNA, the CDR3 is TGTGCCAGTAGAGGGCTAGCGGCAAACGAAGATACGCAGTATTTT. The variable domain in full, completed from reference TRBV19 and TRBJ2-3, reads DGGITQSPKYLFRKEGQNVTLSCEQNLNHDAMYWYRQDPGQGLRLIYYSQIVNDFQKGDIAEGYSVSREKKESFPLTVTSAQKNPTAFYLCASRGLAANEDTQYFGPGTRLTVL.

The chain recombines TRBV7-9 with TRBJ2-3; D might be TRBD1 or TRBD2, each matching 5 bases. This CDR3 has 14 amino acids. Trimming took 2 bases from V and 6 from J, leaving 12 bases between them. Germline values: CDR1 SEHNR, CDR2 FQNEAQ (reference sequence). CDR3 loop: CASSLRGASDTQYF. In nucleotides, the CDR3 is TGTGCCAGCAGCTTAAGAGGGGCATCGGATACGCAGTATTTT.

This clone has a single count. The chain recombines TRBV4-3 with TRBJ2-3; the match to TRBD2 covers 15 bases. Per germline, CDR1 LGHNA and CDR2 YSLEER. Trimming cost V 1 base and J 4 bases; bases outside gene matches: 6. This CDR3 spans 18 amino acids. CDR3 protein: CASSQGTSGGAGSDTQYF. The CDR3 coding sequence is TGCGCCAGCAGCCAAGGGACTAGCGGGGGGGCCGGATCAGATACGCAGTATTTT.

The chain couples TRBV7-9 to TRBJ1-2; a weak D match, TRBD1 (6 bases). CDR3 length: 15 residues. CDR1 is SEHNR, CDR2 FQNEAQ, per germline (reference sequence). Trimming pared 4 bases from V and 7 bases from J, leaving 19 bases between. Here the CDR3 DNA reads TGTGCCAGCAGCTCTTATCCCGGAACAGGGAGTGGCTACACCTTC. It is translated as CASSSYPGTGSGYTF.

V and J are TRBV21-1 and TRBJ1-1. TRBV21-1 is a known pseudogene. This CDR3 has 16 residues. CDR3 bases: TGTGCCAGCAGATTTTTTTTAGCTACAATTCGCACTGAAGCTTTCTTT. Translation: CASRFFLATIRTEAFF.

J is TRBJ2-1 and V is TRBV11-3; TRBD1 matches at 9 bases. Germline CDR1 is SGHNT and CDR2 is YENEEA. With V trimmed by 5 bases and J by 4 bases, 6 bases remained unmatched. The CDR3 is made up of 15 amino acids. The CDR3 sequence is CASSRPGQGYNEQFF. CDR3 coding DNA: TGTGCCAGCAGCCGCCCGGGACAGGGATACAATGAGCAGTTCTTC.

V usage is TRBV16 and J usage is TRBJ2-5; the D gene could be TRBD1 or TRBD2 (5 bases each). Germline values: CDR1 KGHSY, CDR2 FQNENV. V lost 2 bases to trimming and J lost 5 bases, with 12 bases between them. The CDR3 loop spans 14 amino acids. CDR3 in amino acids: CASSQQGEGETQYF. CDR3 nucleotide sequence: TGTGCCAGCAGCCAACAGGGAGAAGGGGAGACCCAGTACTTC.

The rearrangement links TRBV6-1 to TRBJ2-5; a weak D match, TRBD1 (6 bases). The CDR3 extends over 14 amino acids. V was cut by 6 bases and J by 1 base, with 12 bases left in between. Germline V CDR1 and CDR2: MNHNS, SASEGT. This CDR3 reads CASRPWTAQETQYF. CDR3 nucleotide sequence: TGTGCCAGCAGACCTTGGACAGCCCAAGAGACCCAGTACTTC.

DNA for the CDR3: TGTGCCAGCAGCCCGACTCCAGGGAGGAACACTGAAGCTTTCTTT. It yields the protein CASSPTPGRNTEAFF. This chain connects TRBV7-3 to TRBJ1-1, with D maybe TRBD1 (5 bases). CDR1 and CDR2 from the germline V gene are SGHTA and FQGTGA. The ends were cut back, 5 bases at V and 1 base at J, with 14 bases in the middle. The CDR3 consists of 15 residues.

V is TRBV6-6 and J is TRBJ1-3; no firm D call. The V gene lost 0 bases and the J gene lost 0 bases, with 9 bases spanning the gap. The CDR3 is 16 residues long. Germline assignment: CDR1 MNHNY and CDR2 SVGAGI (reference sequence). The CDR3 DNA reads as TGTGCCAGCAGTTACTCCGCCAGTAACTCTGGAAACACCATATATTTT. As protein: CASSYSASNSGNTIYF.

This sequence joins TRBV10-3 and TRBJ2-7; 7 bases line up with TRBD1. CDR1 is ENHRY and CDR2 is SYGVKD in the germline V gene. The V and J ends lost 2 bases and 12 bases, in that order; junction bases with no gene match: 19. The CDR3 runs to 16 residues. This CDR3 reads CAISESKTGSDRHAYF. CDR3 nucleotides: TGTGCCATCAGTGAGAGCAAGACAGGGTCGGACCGGCATGCGTACTTC.

The rearrangement uses TRBV27 and TRBJ2-7; TRBD2 aligns across 9 bases. Germline-derived CDR1 and CDR2 are MNHEY and SMNVEV (reference sequence). CDR3 length: 14 amino acids. V trimming: 3 bases; J trimming: 7 bases; junction bases outside the gene matches: 7. CDR3 loop: CASSFLAGVGEQYF. The CDR3 DNA follows: TGTGCCAGCAGTTTTTTAGCGGGGGTGGGGGAGCAGTACTTC.

A single count supports this clone. The chain carries TRBV21-1 and TRBJ2-1. TRBV21-1 corresponds to a pseudogene. The CDR3 has 11 residues. CDR3 sequence (DNA): TGTGCCAGCAGCAAATGTAATGAGCAGTTCTTC. Translating it yields CASSKCNEQFF.

The J gene is TRBJ1-1, the V gene TRBV4-1, with D tentatively TRBD1 (5 bases). CDR1 is MGHRA, CDR2 YSYEKL, per germline. Trimming removed 1 base at V and 4 bases at J, with 22 bases between. This CDR3 comprises 18 residues. DNA for the CDR3: TGCGCCAGCAGCCAAGCTCCCCCCACCCGGGGCGAGAGCACTGAAGCTTTCTTT. This codes for CASSQAPPTRGESTEAFF.

The chain is built from TRBV4-3 and TRBJ2-1; 9 nucleotides align to TRBD2. CDR1 and CDR2 (germline): LGHNA, YSLEER. The CDR3 consists of 15 residues. The trim removed 5 bases at V and 9 bases at J, leaving 11 bases unmatched. The CDR3 sequence is CASSTLASGASEQFF. In nucleotides, the CDR3 is TGCGCCAGCAGCACCCTGGCTAGCGGGGCAAGTGAGCAGTTCTTC.

The V call is TRBV7-2, the J call TRBJ1-1, with 7 bases that match TRBD1. V lost 5 bases and J lost 5; bases outside the gene matches: 8. Germline-derived CDR1 and CDR2 are SGHTA and FQGNSA. The length of the CDR3 is 14 residues. CDR3 in DNA: TGTGCCAGCAGCGTAACCTTGACAGGGACTGAAGCTTTCTTT. Its protein product is CASSVTLTGTEAFF. The variable domain in full, with the rest retrieved from reference TRBV7-2 and TRBJ1-1, is GAGVSQSPSNKVTEKGKDVELRCDPISGHTALYWYRQSLGQGLEFLIYFQGNSAPDKSGLPSDRFSAERTGGSVSTLTIQRTQQEDSAVYLCASSVTLTGTEAFFGQGTRLTVV.

This clone showed up just a few times. The genes are TRBV25-1 and TRBJ2-1, with 10 positions matching TRBD2. The CDR3 covers 14 residues. Unmatched junction bases numbered 5, after V lost 4 bases and J lost 8 bases. The V gene's germline CDR1 is MGHDK and CDR2 SYGVNS. CDR3 protein: CASSVSGGADEQFF. The CDR3 DNA reads as TGTGCCAGCAGTGTAAGCGGGGGGGCCGATGAGCAGTTCTTC.

The rearrangement joins TRBV18 to TRBJ2-5, with D possibly TRBD2 on 6 matching bases. The V gene's germline CDR1 is KGHSH and CDR2 LQKENI. Trimming cost V 2 bases and J 0 bases, with 10 bases left between them. The CDR3 has 15 residues. CDR3 nucleotide sequence: TGTGCCAGCTCACCAAGCGGGCGTTACCAAGAGACCCAGTACTTC. This gives the protein CASSPSGRYQETQYF.

In its sample, this clone was seen once. The rearrangement links TRBV5-1 to TRBJ2-7, with 8 bases aligning to TRBD2. This CDR3 comprises 15 residues. CDR1 is SGHRS, CDR2 YFSETQ, per germline. V shed 1 base, J shed 3 bases, and the junction held 6 bases outside the gene matches. For the CDR3, the DNA is TGCGCCAGCAGCTTGTCCGGGGGGGCCAGCTACGAGCAGTACTTC. Protein sequence: CASSLSGGASYEQYF.

CDR3 loop: CATRDREPNEKLFF. The CDR3 nucleotides are TGTGCCACTCGGGACAGGGAGCCCAATGAAAAACTGTTTTTT. The chain combines TRBV10-3 with TRBJ1-4; TRBD1 aligns across 9 bases. The V segment lost 10 bases and the J segment 5 bases; nucleotides outside the gene matches: 8. The CDR3 covers 14 residues. Germline V lookup: CDR1 ENHRY, CDR2 SYGVKD.

This chain joins TRBV11-2 and TRBJ2-4, with TRBD1 matching 7 bases. Per germline, CDR1 SGHAT and CDR2 FQNNGV. Trimming removed 2 bases from V and 0 bases from J; junction bases left unmatched: 10. The CDR3 sequence is 18 residues long. This CDR3 reads CASSLRSKGALAKNIQYF. The CDR3 DNA is TGTGCCAGCAGCTTAAGGAGTAAGGGGGCCCTAGCCAAAAACATTCAGTACTTC.